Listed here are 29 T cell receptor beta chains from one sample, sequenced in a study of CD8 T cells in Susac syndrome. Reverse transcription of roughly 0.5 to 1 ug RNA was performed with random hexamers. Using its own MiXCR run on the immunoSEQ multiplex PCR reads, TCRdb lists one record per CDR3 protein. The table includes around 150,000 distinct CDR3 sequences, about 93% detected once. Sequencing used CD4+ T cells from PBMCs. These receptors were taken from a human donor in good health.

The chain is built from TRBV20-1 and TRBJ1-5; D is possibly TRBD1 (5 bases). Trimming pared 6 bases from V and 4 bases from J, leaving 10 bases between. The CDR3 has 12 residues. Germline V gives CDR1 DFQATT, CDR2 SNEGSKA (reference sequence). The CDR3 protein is CSAGRNNQPQHF. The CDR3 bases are TGCAGTGCGGGACGGAATAATCAGCCCCAGCATTTT.

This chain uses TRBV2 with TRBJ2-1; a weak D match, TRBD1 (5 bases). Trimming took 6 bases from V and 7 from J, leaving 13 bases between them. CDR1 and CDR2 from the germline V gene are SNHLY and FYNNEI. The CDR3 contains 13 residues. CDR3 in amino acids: CASSYLKGNEQFF. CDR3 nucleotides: TGTGCCAGCAGCTACCTTAAGGGGAATGAGCAGTTCTTC.

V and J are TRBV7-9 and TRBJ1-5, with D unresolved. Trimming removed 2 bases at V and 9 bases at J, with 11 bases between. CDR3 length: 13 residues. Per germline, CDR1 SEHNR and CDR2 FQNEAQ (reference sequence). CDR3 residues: CASSLSGEGPQHF. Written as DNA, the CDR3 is TGTGCCAGCAGCTTAAGCGGGGAGGGGCCCCAGCATTTT.

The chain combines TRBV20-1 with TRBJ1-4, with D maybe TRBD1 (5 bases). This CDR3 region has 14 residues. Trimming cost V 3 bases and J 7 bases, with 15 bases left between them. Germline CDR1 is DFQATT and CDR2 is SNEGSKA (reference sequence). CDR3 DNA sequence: TGCAGTGCTAGCGCCCCAGGGCTTGGTGAAAAACTGTTTTTT. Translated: CSASAPGLGEKLFF.

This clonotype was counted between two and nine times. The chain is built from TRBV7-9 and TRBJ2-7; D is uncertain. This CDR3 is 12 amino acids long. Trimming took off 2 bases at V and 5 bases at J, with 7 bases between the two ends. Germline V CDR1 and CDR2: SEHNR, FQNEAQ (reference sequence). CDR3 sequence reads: CASSLTGDEQYF. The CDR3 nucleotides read TGTGCCAGCAGCTTAACTGGGGACGAGCAGTACTTC.

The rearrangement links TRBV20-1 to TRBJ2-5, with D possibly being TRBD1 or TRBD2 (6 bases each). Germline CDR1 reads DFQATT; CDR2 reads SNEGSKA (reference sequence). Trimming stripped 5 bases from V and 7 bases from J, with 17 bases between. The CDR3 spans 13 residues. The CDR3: CSALQGTGGTQYF. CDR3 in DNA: TGCAGTGCTCTGCAGGGGACTGGGGGGACCCAGTACTTC.

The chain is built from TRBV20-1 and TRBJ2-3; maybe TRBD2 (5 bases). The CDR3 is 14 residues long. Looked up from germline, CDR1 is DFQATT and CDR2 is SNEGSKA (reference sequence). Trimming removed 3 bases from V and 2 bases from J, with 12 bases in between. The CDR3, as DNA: TGCAGTGCTAGGACCCCCCGGGACACAGATACGCAGTATTTT. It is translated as CSARTPRDTDTQYF.

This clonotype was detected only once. The CDR3 loop reads CASSWDRENIQYF. CDR3 nucleotide sequence: TGTGCCAGCAGCTGGGACAGGGAAAACATTCAGTACTTC. This rearrangement joins TRBV2 to TRBJ2-4; 9 nucleotides match TRBD1. CDR1 is SNHLY, CDR2 FYNNEI, per germline. This CDR3 is 13 amino acids long. J lost 5 bases, V lost 6 bases, and 2 bases had no gene match.

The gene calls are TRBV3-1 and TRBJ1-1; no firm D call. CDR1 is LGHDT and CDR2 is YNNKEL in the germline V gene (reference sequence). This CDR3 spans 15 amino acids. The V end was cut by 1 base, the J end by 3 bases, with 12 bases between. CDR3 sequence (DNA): TGTGCCAGCAGCCAAGTGTCAGACCACTACACTGAAGCTTTCTTT. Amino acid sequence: CASSQVSDHYTEAFF.

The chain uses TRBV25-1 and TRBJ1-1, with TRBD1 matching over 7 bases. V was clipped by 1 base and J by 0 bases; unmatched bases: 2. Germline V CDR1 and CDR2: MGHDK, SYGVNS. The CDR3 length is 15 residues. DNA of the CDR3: TGTGCCAGCAGTGAATCCCAGGGGGTGAACACTGAAGCTTTCTTT. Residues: CASSESQGVNTEAFF.

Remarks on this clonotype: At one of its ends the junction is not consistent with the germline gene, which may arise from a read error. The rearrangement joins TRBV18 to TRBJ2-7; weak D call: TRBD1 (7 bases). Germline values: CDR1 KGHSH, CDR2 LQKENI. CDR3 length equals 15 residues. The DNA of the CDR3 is TGTGCCAGCTCCCCACGACAGGGAGGCAGATACGAGCAGTACTTC. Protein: CASSPRQGGRYEQYF.

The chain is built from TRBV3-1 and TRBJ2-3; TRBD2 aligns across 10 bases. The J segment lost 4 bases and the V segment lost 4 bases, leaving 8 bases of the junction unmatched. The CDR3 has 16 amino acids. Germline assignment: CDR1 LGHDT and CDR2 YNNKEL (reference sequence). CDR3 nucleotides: TGTGCCAGCAGCCTTTCTCTAGCGGGGGACGCAGATACGCAGTATTTT. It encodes CASSLSLAGDADTQYF.

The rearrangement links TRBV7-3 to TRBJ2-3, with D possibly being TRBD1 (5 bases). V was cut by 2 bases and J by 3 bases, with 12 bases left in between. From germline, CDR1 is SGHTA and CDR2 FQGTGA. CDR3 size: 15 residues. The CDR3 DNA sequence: TGTGCCAGCAGCTTATCAGGACAAGGGACAGATACGCAGTATTTT. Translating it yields CASSLSGQGTDTQYF.

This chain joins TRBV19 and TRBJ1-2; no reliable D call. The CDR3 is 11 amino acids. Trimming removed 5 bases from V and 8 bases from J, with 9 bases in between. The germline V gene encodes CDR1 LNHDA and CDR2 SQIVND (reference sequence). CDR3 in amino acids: CASSLGLGYTF. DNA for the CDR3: TGTGCCAGTAGTCTGGGTCTCGGCTACACCTTC.

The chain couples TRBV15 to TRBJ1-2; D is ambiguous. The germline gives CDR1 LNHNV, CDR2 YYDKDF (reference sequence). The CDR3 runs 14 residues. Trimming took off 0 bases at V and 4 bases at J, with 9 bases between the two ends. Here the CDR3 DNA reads TGTGCCACCAGCAGAGAGTTGGAGTCCTATGGCTACACCTTC. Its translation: CATSRELESYGYTF. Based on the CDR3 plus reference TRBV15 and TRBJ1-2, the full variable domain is DAMVIQNPRYQVTQFGKPVTLSCSQTLNHNVMYWYQQKSSQAPKLLFHYYDKDFNNEADTPDNFQSRRPNTSFCFLDIRSPGLGDTAMYLCATSRELESYGYTFGSGTRLTVV.

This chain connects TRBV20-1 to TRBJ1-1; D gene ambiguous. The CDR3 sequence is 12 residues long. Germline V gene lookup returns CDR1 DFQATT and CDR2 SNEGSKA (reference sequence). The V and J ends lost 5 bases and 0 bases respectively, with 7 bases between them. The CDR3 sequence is CSAPRMNTEAFF. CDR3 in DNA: TGCAGTGCTCCCCGGATGAACACTGAAGCTTTCTTT.

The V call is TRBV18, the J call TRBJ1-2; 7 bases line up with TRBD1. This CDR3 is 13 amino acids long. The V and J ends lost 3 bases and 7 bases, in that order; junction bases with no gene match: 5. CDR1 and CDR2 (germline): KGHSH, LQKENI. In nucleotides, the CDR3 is TGTGCCAGCTCACCGCAGACAGGGTCTGGCTACACCTTC. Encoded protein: CASSPQTGSGYTF.

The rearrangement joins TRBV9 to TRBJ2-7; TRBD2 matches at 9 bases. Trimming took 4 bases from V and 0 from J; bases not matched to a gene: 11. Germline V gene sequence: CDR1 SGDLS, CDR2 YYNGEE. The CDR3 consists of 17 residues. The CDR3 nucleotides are TGTGCCAGCAGCCCCCGGGGGATAGCGGGGGCCTCCTACGAGCAGTACTTC. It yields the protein CASSPRGIAGASYEQYF.

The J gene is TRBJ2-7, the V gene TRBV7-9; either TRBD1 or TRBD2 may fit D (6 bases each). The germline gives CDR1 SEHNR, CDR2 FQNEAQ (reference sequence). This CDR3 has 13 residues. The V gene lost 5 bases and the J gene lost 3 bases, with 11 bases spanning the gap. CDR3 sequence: CASSGGTRYEQYF. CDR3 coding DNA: TGTGCCAGCAGCGGGGGGACACGCTACGAGCAGTACTTC.

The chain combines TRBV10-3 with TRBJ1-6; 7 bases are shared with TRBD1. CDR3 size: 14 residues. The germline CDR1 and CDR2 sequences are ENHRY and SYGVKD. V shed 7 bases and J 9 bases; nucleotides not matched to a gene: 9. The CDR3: CAITRDSRSSPLHF. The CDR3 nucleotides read TGTGCCATCACCAGGGACAGTCGGTCTTCACCCCTCCACTTT.

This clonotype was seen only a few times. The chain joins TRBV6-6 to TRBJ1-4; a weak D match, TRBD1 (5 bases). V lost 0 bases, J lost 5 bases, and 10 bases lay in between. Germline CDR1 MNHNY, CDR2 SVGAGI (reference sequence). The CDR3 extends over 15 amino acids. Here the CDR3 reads CASSYSGAQNEKLFF. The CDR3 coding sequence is TGTGCCAGCAGTTACTCAGGGGCCCAGAATGAAAAACTGTTTTTT.

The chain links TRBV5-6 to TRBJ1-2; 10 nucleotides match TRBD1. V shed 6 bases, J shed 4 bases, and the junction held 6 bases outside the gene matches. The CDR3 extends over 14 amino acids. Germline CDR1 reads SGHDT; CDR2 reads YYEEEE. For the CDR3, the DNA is TGTGCCAGCAAACGGACAGGGGGTGGCTATGGCTACACCTTC. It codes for CASKRTGGGYGYTF.

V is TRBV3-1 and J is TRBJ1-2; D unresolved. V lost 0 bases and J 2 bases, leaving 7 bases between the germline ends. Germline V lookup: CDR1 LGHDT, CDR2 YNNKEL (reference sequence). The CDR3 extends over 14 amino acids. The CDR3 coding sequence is TGTGCCAGCAGCCAAGAGGGCGGAAACTATGGCTACACCTTC. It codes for CASSQEGGNYGYTF.

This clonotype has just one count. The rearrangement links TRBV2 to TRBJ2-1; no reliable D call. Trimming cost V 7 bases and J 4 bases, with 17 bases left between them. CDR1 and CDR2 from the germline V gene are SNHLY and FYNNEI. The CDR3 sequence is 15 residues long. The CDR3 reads CASKYGPSIYNEQFF. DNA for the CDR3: TGTGCCAGCAAGTACGGGCCTTCCATTTACAATGAGCAGTTCTTC.

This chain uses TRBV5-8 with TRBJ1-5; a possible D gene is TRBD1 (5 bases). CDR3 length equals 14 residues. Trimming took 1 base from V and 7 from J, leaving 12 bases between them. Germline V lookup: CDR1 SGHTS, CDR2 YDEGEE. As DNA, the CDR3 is TGTGCCAGCAGCTTGCAGGGATCAGGACAGCCCCAGCATTTT. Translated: CASSLQGSGQPQHF.

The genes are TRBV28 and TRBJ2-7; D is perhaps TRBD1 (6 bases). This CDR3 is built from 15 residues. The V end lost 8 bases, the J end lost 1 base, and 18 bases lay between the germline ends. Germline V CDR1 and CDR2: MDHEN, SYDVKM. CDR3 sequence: CASLPGTRNSYEQYF. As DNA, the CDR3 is TGTGCCAGCCTACCGGGGACACGGAATTCCTACGAGCAGTACTTC.

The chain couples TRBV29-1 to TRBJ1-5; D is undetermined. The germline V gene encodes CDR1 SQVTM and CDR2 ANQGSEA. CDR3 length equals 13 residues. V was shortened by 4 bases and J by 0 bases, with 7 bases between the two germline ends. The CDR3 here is CSVVISSNQPQHF. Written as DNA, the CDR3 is TGCAGCGTTGTAATCAGTAGCAATCAGCCCCAGCATTTT.

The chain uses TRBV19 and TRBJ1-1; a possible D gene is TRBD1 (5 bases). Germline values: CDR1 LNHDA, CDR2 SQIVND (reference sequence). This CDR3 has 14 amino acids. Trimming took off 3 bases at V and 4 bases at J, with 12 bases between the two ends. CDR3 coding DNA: TGTGCCAGTAGTATTCGGCAGGGTGGCACTGAAGCTTTCTTT. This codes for CASSIRQGGTEAFF.

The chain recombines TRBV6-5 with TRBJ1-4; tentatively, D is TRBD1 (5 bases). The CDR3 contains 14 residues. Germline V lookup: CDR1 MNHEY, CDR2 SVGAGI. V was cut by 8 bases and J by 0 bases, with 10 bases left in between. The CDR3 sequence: CASAEGTTNEKLFF. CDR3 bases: TGTGCCAGCGCCGAGGGGACAACTAATGAAAAACTGTTTTTT.